This TCR beta chain was captured in a study of technical replicates of blood from a handful of donors (dated 2017 in TCRdb). This clone has just one count. Its cognate antigen has yet to be identified. The junction does not match germline at one end; this may be a read error. The protocol used for the library was the immunoSEQ multiplex PCR assay. Held by TCRdb, this immuneACCESS table contains in-frame sequences only and omits some clones. Under half of the omission traces to an unresolved V gene where checked; the cause of the rest is unknown. Counted in this sample were 65,000 to 85,000 clones; 93% of them appeared once. 0.35% to 0.45% of the sample comes from the top ten. Sequencing was performed on T cells isolated from PBMCs. The TCR sequence derives from a human donor in good health.

The CDR3 corresponds to CASSPGRTSVNEQYF. Here is the DNA: TGTGCTAGCAGCCCCGGACGGACTAGCGTCAACGAGCAGTACTTC. Recombination connected TRBV7-7 to TRBJ2-7; 9 bases in the middle match TRBD2. The CDR3 numbers 15 residues from cysteine through phenylalanine. Just CDR3 DNA is preserved here, 45 bases in frame from base 1. Sequences SSHAT (CDR1) and FNYEAQ (CDR2) are obtained from the germline V gene (reference sequence).